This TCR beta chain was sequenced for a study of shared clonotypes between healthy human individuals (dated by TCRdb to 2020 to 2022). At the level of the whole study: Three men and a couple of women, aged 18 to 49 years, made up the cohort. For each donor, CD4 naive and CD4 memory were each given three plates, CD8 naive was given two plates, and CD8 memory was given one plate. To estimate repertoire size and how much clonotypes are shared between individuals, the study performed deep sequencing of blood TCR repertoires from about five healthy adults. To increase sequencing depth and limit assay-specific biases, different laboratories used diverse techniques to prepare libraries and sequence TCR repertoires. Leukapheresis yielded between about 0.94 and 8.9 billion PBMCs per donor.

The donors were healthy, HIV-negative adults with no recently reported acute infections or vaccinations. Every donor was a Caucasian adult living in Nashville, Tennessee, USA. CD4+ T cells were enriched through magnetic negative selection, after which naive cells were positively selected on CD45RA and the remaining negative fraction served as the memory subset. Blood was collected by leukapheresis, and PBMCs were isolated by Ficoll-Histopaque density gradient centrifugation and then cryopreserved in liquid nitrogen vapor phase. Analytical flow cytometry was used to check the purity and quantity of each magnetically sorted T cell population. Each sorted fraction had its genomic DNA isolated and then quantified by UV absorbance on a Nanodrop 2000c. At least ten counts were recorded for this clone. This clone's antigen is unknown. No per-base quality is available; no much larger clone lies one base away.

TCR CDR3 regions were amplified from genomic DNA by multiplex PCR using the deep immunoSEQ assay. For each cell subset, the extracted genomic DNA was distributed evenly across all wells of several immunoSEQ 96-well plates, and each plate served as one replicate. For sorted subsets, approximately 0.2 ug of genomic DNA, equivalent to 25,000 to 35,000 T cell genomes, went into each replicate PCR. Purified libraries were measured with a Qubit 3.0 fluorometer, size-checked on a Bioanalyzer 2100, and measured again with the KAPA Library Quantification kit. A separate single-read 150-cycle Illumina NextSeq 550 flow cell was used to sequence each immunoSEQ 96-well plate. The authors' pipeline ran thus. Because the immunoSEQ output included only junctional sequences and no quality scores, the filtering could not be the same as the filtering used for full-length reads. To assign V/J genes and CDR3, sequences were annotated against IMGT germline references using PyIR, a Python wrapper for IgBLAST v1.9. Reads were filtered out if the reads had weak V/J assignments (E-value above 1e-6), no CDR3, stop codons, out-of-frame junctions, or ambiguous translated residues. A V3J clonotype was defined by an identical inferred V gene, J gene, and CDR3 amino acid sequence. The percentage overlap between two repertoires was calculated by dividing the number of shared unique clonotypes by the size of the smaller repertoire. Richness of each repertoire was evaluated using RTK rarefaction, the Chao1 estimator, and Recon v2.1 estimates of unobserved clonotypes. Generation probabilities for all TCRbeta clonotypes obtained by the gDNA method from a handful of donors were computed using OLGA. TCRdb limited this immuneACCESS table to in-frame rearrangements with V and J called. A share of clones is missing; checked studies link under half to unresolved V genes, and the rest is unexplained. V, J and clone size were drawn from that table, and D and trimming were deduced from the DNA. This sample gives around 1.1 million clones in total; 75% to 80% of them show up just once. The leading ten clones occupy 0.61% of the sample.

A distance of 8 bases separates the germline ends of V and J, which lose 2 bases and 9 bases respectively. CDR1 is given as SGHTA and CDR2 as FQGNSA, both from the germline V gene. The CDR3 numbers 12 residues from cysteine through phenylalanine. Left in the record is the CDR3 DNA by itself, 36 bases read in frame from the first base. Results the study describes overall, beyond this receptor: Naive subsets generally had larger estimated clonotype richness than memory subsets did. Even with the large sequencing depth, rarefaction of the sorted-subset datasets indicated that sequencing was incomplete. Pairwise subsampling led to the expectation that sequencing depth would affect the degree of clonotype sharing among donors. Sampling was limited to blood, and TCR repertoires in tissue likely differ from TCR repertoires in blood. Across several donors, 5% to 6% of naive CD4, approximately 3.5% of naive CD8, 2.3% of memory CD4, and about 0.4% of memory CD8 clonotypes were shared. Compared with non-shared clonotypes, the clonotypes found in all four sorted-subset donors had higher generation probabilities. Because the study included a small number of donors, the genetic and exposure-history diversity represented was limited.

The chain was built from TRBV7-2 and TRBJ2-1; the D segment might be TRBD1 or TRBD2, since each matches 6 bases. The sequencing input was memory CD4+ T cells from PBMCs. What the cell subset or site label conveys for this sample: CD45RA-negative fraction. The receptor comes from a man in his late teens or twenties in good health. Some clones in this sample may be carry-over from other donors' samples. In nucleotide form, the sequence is TGTGCCAGCAGCTTACGGGGGCTTGAGCAGTTCTTC. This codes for CASSLRGLEQFF.